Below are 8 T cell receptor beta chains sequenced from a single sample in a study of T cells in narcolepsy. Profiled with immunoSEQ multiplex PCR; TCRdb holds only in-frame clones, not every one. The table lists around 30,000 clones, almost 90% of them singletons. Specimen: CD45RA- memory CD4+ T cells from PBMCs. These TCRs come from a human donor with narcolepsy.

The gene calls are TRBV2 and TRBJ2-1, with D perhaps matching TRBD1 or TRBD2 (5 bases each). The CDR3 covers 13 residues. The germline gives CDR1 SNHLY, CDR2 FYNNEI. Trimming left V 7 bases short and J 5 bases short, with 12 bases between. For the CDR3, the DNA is TGTGCCAGCAAGAGGGACGTAAACAATGAGCAGTTCTTC. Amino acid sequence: CASKRDVNNEQFF.

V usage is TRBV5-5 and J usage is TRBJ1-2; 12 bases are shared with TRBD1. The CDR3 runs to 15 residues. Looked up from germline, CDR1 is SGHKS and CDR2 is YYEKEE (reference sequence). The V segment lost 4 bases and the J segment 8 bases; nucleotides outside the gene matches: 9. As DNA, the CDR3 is TGTGCCAGCAGCCCGACGGGACAGGGGGCGCAGGGCTACACCTTC. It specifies CASSPTGQGAQGYTF.

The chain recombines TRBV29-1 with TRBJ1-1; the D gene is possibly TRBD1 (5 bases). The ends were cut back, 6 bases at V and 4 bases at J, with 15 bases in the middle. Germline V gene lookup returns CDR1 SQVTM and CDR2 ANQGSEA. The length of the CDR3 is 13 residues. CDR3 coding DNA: TGCAGCGTCGTCAGGGTGGGTCCCACTGAAGCTTTCTTT. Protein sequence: CSVVRVGPTEAFF.

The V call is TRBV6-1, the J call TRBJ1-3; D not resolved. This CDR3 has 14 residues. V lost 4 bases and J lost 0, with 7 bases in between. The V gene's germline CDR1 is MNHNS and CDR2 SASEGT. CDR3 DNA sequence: TGTGCCAGCAGTGTGAAGAGCTCTGGAAACACCATATATTTT. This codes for CASSVKSSGNTIYF.

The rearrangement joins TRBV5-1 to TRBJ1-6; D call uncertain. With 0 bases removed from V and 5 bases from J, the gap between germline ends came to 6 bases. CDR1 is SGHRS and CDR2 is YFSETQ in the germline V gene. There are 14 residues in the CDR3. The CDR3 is CASSLGDNNSPLHF. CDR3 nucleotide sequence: TGCGCCAGCAGCTTGGGGGATAATAATTCACCCCTCCACTTT.

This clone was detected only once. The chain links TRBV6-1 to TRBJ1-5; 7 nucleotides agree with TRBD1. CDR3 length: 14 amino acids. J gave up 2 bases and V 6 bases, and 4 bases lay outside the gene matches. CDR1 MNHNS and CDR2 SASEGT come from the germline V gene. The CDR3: CASSSGTGNQPQHF. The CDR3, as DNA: TGTGCCAGCAGCTCCGGGACAGGCAATCAGCCCCAGCATTTT.

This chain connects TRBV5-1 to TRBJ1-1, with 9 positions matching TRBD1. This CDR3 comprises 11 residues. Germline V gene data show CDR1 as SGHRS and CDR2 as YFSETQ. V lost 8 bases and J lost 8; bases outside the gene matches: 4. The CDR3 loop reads CASTGGGEAFF. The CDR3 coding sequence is TGCGCCAGTACAGGGGGCGGGGAAGCTTTCTTT. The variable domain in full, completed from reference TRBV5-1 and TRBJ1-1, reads KAGVTQTPRYLIKTRGQQVTLSCSPISGHRSVSWYQQTPGQGLQFLFEYFSETQRNKGNFPGRFSGRQFSNSRSEMNVSTLELGDSALYLCASTGGGEAFFGQGTRLTVV.

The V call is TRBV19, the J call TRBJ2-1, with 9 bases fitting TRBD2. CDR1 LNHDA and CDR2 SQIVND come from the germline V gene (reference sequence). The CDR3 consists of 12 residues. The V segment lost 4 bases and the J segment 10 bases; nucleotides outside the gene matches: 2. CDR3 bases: TGTGCCAGTAGTAAAACTAGCGGGGAGCAGTTCTTC. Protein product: CASSKTSGEQFF.